This T cell receptor beta chain derives from a study of blood T cells in healthy people across ages. The use of a sample-barcoded 5' primer and a J-beta primer mix characterized a second PCR of about 7 to 12 cycles. TCRdb redid the calling of the 5' RACE reads with MiXCR, one entry per CDR3 protein. The sample holds 1.5 million to 2 million distinct CDR3 sequences, 28% seen once. With 8 bases clipped from V and 10 bases from J, the junction kept 3 bases outside the gene matches. The CDR3 runs 11 residues. The sequenced sample was blood. V usage is TRBV12-3 or TRBV12-4 and J usage is TRBJ1-1; 11 bases match TRBD1. This sequence was found in a woman aged 25 to 39 in good health. The CDR3 DNA reads as TGTGCCAGCTGGACAGGGGGCTTAGCTTTCTTT. This sequence encodes CASWTGGLAFF.